What follows describes a single TCR beta chain. This entry belongs to a study of cytotoxic CD8 clonotypes in ibrutinib-treated CLL. Generated by immunoSEQ multiplex PCR, the TCRdb table keeps only in-frame clones and is missing some. The table records 150,000 to 200,000 clones, about 80% of them present only once. Trimming removed 0 bases from V and 3 bases from J, with 9 bases in between. The CDR3 has 13 residues. CDR1 is GTSNPN and CDR2 is SVGIG in the germline V gene (reference sequence). V and J are TRBV30 and TRBJ2-7; D uncertain. The source of this sequence is a human donor with chronic lymphocytic leukemia. This specimen was PBMCs, taken after 24 months of ibrutinib treatment. The CDR3 loop is CAWSVSRYYEQYF. Written as DNA, the CDR3 is TGTGCCTGGAGTGTTAGCCGGTACTACGAGCAGTACTTC.